This is a list of T cell receptor beta chains from one sample in a study of low-dose radiotherapy and immunotherapy resistance in tumors. MiXCR, applied by TCRdb to the reads, yields one record per CDR3 protein. The sample includes 30,000 to 50,000 distinct CDR3 sequences, roughly 28% of them seen just once. Sequenced material: PBMCs, taken before treatment. Receptor source: a male donor with gallbladder cancer. Both conserved end residues are part of each CDR3. Each record gives: V gene, clone size, J gene, D gene, CDR3 DNA, CDR3 protein. A D gene is named only where the DNA matches it firmly. Part of the rows lack a size; the others show once, few, many or a class for expanded clones.

TRBV28,-,TRBJ2-1,-,TGTGCCAGCAGTGCTACCCTCTCTACAGGGCAGTACTACAATGAGCAGTTCTTC,CASSATLSTGQYYNEQFF
TRBV12-3/TRBV12-4,-,TRBJ2-1,-,TGTGCCAGCAGTACCCGACGTGAGCAGTTCTTC,CASSTRREQFF
TRBV5-4,few,TRBJ1-2,-,TGTGCCAGCAGCTTACGACGGAACTATGGCTACACCTTC,CASSLRRNYGYTF
TRBV3-1,many,TRBJ1-2,-,TGTGCCAGCAGCCTCCACCAGGGTGCGACTGGCTACACCTTC,CASSLHQGATGYTF
TRBV28,many,TRBJ2-5,-,TGTGCCAGCAGTTCCTCCCCATTAACCTTGGAGACCCAGTACTTC,CASSSSPLTLETQYF
TRBV7-9,few,TRBJ1-1,-,TGTGCCAGCAGCTCGGCCTCTCGGAACACTGAAGCTTTCTTT,CASSSASRNTEAFF
TRBV5-1,many,TRBJ2-5,TRBD1,TGCGCCAGCAGCAAGATGGACAGGGGAGAGACCCAGTACTTC,CASSKMDRGETQYF
TRBV28,few,TRBJ1-4,TRBD1,TGTGCCAGCAGTCCGACAGGGTCATTAGAAAAACTGTTTTTT,CASSPTGSLEKLFF
TRBV7-2,-,TRBJ2-1,TRBD2,TGTGCCAGCAGCTACCAGCGGGGGGGGTACAATGAGCAGTTCTTC,CASSYQRGGYNEQFF
TRBV9,many,TRBJ2-7,TRBD1,TGTGCCAGCAGCGCAGCCGGGACAGGGCGGGTCGAGCAGTACTTC,CASSAAGTGRVEQYF
TRBV19,-,TRBJ1-5,-,TGTGCCAGTAGTGGGGGATCGGGGACGAATCAGCCCCAGCATTTT,CASSGGSGTNQPQHF
TRBV4-1,many,TRBJ2-3,-,TGCGCCAGCAGCCAAGTGTTGGCAGGCACAGATACGCAGTATTTT,CASSQVLAGTDTQYF
TRBV7-2,-,TRBJ2-3,TRBD2,TGTGCCAGCAGCGCAACCTCTAGCGGTACGCAGTATTTT,CASSATSSGTQYF
TRBV6-2/TRBV6-3,many,TRBJ2-2,-,TGTGCCAGCAGTTACGGTCTGAGCGGGGAGCTGTTTTTT,CASSYGLSGELFF
TRBV5-1,-,TRBJ1-1,TRBD1,TGCGCCAGCAGCATACAACAGGGGGCGGACACTGAAGCTTTCTTT,CASSIQQGADTEAFF
TRBV10-3,medium-sized,TRBJ2-2,-,TGTGCCATCAGTGATCCCGGGTCTGGTCCCGGGGAGCTGTTTTTT,CAISDPGSGPGELFF
TRBV5-5,many,TRBJ2-3,-,TGTGCCAGCAGCTTGGAACTGAACACAGATACGCAGTATTTT,CASSLELNTDTQYF
TRBV10-3,many,TRBJ1-6,TRBD1,TGTGCCACCTCCCTCGGGACAGGCGATAATTCACCCCTCCACTTT,CATSLGTGDNSPLHF
TRBV18,many,TRBJ1-5,TRBD1,TGTGCCAGCTCACCACCGCTGACAGGGTTTATTCAGCCCCAGCATTTT,CASSPPLTGFIQPQHF
TRBV7-9,many,TRBJ2-5,-,TGTGCCAGCAGCATAGGTGGACACCAAGAGACCCAGTACTTC,CASSIGGHQETQYF
TRBV29-1,many,TRBJ2-2,-,TGCAGCGGCAGGAACACCGGGGAGCTGTTTTTT,CSGRNTGELFF
TRBV12-3/TRBV12-4,many,TRBJ1-5,-,TGTGCCAGCAGTCTGGCCGGTAGCAATCAGCCCCAGCATTTT,CASSLAGSNQPQHF
TRBV7-9,many,TRBJ2-1,TRBD2,TGTGCCAGCTCTGGCGGGAGGTCCTACAATGAGCAGTTCTTC,CASSGGRSYNEQFF
TRBV28,-,TRBJ1-1,-,TGTGCCAGCAGTTTATGGGGGAGCGGCACTGAAGCTTTCTTT,CASSLWGSGTEAFF
TRBV29-1,-,TRBJ2-1,-,TGCAGCGTCTTAAGACAGGGGGGAAGACTAGCGGACCCCAATGAGCAGTTCTTC,CSVLRQGGRLADPNEQFF
TRBV6-2/TRBV6-3,few,TRBJ2-1,-,TGTGCCAGCAGTCTACAGCTTAATGAGCAGTTCTTC,CASSLQLNEQFF
TRBV3-1,-,TRBJ2-1,TRBD2,TGTGCCAGCAGCCCGCGGACTAGCGGGGGATACAATGAGCAGTTCTTC,CASSPRTSGGYNEQFF
TRBV12-3/TRBV12-4,few,TRBJ2-2,-,TGTGCCAGCAGTTTAGGGAGGGCCGCGAACACCGGGGAGCTGTTTTTT,CASSLGRAANTGELFF
TRBV15,many,TRBJ2-1,-,TGTGCCACCAGCGGTCTCGCGGGGCGGCAGTTCTTC,CATSGLAGRQFF
TRBV4-3,-,TRBJ2-7,TRBD2,TGCGCCAGCAGCCAGCCGGCTAGCGGGAAGTACGAGCAGTACTTC,CASSQPASGKYEQYF
TRBV5-5,many,TRBJ2-3,-,TGTGCCAGCAGCCTGGGGAGTAGCGGAGACACAGATACGCAGTATTTT,CASSLGSSGDTDTQYF
TRBV7-2,many,TRBJ2-1,-,TGTGCCAGCAGCACCGGGGTTCACAGGGAGCAGTTCTTC,CASSTGVHREQFF
TRBV4-2,many,TRBJ2-1,-,TGTGCCAGCAGCCAGGCTACCGGGACGGGTTTTCAGTTCTTC,CASSQATGTGFQFF
TRBV2,-,TRBJ2-7,-,TGTGCCAGCAGGGGGGAACCCCTCTACGAGCAGTACTTC,CASRGEPLYEQYF
TRBV5-4,many,TRBJ2-1,-,TGTGCCAGCAGCATCCGACGGACTCCGGAGGGGCAGTTCTTC,CASSIRRTPEGQFF
TRBV6-2/TRBV6-3,medium-sized,TRBJ2-7,-,TGTGCCACCGAGGGTAGCGTGGAGGGGGACTACGAGCAGTACTTC,CATEGSVEGDYEQYF
TRBV18,many,TRBJ2-7,TRBD2,TGTGCCAGCTCACGAGCGGGGGGGACCTACGAGCAGTACTTC,CASSRAGGTYEQYF
TRBV13,many,TRBJ1-1,-,TGTGCCAGCAGCTTAGGTGGGGACGGCACTGAAGCTTTCTTT,CASSLGGDGTEAFF
TRBV4-1,many,TRBJ2-5,-,TGCGCCAGCAGCCAAGTCCAGGGTGCAGGAGAGACCCAGTACTTC,CASSQVQGAGETQYF
TRBV7-7,many,TRBJ2-5,TRBD2,TGTGCCAGCAGCCCGACTAGCGGGAGGGCCGGGGAGACCCAGTACTTC,CASSPTSGRAGETQYF
TRBV7-3,many,TRBJ2-1,TRBD2,TGTGCCAGCAGCCACGGCGGGGGGGGGAATGAGCAGTTCTTC,CASSHGGGGNEQFF
TRBV5-4,-,TRBJ2-5,-,TGTGCCAGCAGCGCGGACAGCGGGGTAGAGACCCAGTACTTC,CASSADSGVETQYF